The rows below give T cell receptor beta chains drawn from one sample of a study of graft-versus-host responses after intestinal transplantation. Measured with immunoSEQ multiplex PCR; TCRdb has only the in-frame clones, and not every one. The profile shows some 87,000 clones, 85% to 95% of them singletons. These receptors are not linked to any known antigen. The sample here was unstimulated CD8+ T cells sorted from spleen or lymph node cells, taken before transplant. All receptors come from a human donor who was the organ donor for an intestinal transplant. CDR3s include the opening cysteine and the closing phenylalanine or tryptophan. Each record gives: CDR3 length, clone size, V gene, CDR3 protein. Clone size is stated in some rows and not others, as once, few, many or a class when expanded.

>14|NA|TRBV9
CASNVVGGTDTQYF
>15|once|TRBV27
CASSPGTGGLYGYTF
>14|NA|TRBV27
CASSHGRGGYEQYF
>16|NA|TRBV7-9
CASSLAGGAEPDEQYF
>14|NA|TRBV27
CASSFGTGVDTQYF
>13|NA|TRBV7-9
CASSPYRRTEAFF
>12|NA|TRBV5-1
CASSLTRLEQYF
>14|NA|TRBV6-1
CASSERDSTYEQYF
>13|NA|TRBV7-9
CASSPDSHTEAFF
>16|NA|TRBV5-4
CASRDHSQGTGGTQYF
>16|NA|TRBV4-1
CASSQGQGAEGGELFF
>16|NA|TRBV9
CASTAHRGGSAGELFF
>15|once|TRBV7-9
CASSLAAQGDYGYTF
>12|NA|TRBV5-8
CASSLNTYEQYF
>14|NA|TRBV19
CATVDRGYNQPQHF
>17|NA|TRBV27
CASSSRQGPLIGNEQFF
>18|NA|TRBV28
CASSFWVAGQGTNEKLFF
>15|NA|TRBV4-1
CASSPLAGGPYEQYF
>13|NA|TRBV7-9
CASRGGSGNTIYF
>11|NA|TRBV20-1
CSAIYSNEQFF
>16|NA|TRBV7-8
CASSFFVWGVNTEAFF
>13|NA|TRBV28
CASSPVERPIQYF
>15|once|TRBV27
CASSSLGGRSYEQYF
>12|NA|TRBV28
CASSKGGRGYTF
>15|NA|TRBV5-1
CASSLEGSSGLGYTF
>16|NA|TRBV2
CASSYPRQGRVYEQYF
>14|NA|TRBV30
CAWSDLPENTEAFF
>17|NA|TRBV28
CATERMGLSVFTDTQYF
>15|NA|TRBV4-1
CASSENRGLNYEQYF
>14|NA|TRBV13
CASSSQELQETQYF
>14|once|TRBV13
CASSLGQGGLEQYF
>17|NA|TRBV7-2
CASSLPGSGTGGAEQYF
>16|once|TRBV14
CASSQEARSSPYGYTF
>14|NA|TRBV28
CASTWEGRNYGYTF
>15|once|TRBV5-6
CASSYQADSYNEQFF
>15|NA|TRBV9
CASSAVGQEGYGYTF
>13|NA|TRBV7-2
CASSFGLGREQYF
>15|few|TRBV4-3
CASSQGPDINTEAFF
>14|NA|TRBV13
CASSPRTGQETQYF
>13|NA|TRBV29-1
CSGGTGSLHEQFF
>11|NA|TRBV9
CASSGTGGQYF
>16|NA|TRBV9
CASSVEAGLNSYEQYF
>16|NA|TRBV15
CATSRDSREGPYEQYF
>19|NA|TRBV19
CASSIDLGGQGGSTDTQYF
>15|NA|TRBV19
CASSTTGVLNNEQFF
>16|once|TRBV6-6
CASSYPGGRGTDTQYF
>14|NA|TRBV18
CASSPAETGNTIYF
>17|NA|TRBV27
CASSPGLAGGQGETQYF
>15|NA|TRBV13
CASSEPGTDNEKLFF
>14|NA|TRBV13
CASSEQTSGETQYF
>15|NA|TRBV4-1
CASSQGDRVTGELFF
>16|NA|TRBV6-1
CASSVNRGSTYNEQFF
>16|NA|TRBV6-4
CASSEDLSGSPGEQFF
>17|NA|TRBV7-3
CASSPGTTLSSYNEQFF
>15|NA|TRBV27
CASSFVGTGVNEQFF
>13|NA|TRBV13
CASTGGGGTEAFF
>14|few|TRBV5-6
CASSPGLSAYGYTF